Here is one T cell receptor beta chain with its context. Germline V gene data show CDR1 as SEHNR and CDR2 as FQNEAQ (reference sequence). The CDR3 sequence is 14 residues long. Trimming took 5 bases from V and 0 from J, leaving 11 bases between them. Sequencing used immunoSEQ multiplex PCR; TCRdb keeps in-frame clones, though not all of them. Among approximately 85,000 clones listed, about 91% were seen once. The data were taken from a study of technical replicates of blood from several donors. The V gene is TRBV7-9, the J gene TRBJ2-7; possibly TRBD1 for D (6 bases). The clonotype originates from a human donor in good health. Specimen: T cells isolated from PBMCs. CDR3 sequence: CASSHDRNSYEQYF. CDR3 nucleotide sequence: TGTGCCAGCAGCCATGACAGGAACTCCTACGAGCAGTACTTC.